This TCR beta chain came from a study of OX40 agonist ivuxolimab in advanced cancers. Germline V gives CDR1 LNHNV, CDR2 YYDKDF (reference sequence). Trimming removed 0 bases at V and 4 bases at J, with 10 bases between. CDR3 length: 16 residues. The table came from immunoSEQ multiplex PCR; TCRdb's copy has only in-frame clones and leaves some out. Altogether 57,000 or so clones are present, approximately 89% being singletons, with the ten largest covering 15% to 20%. To note about this clone: Its antigen is undetermined.

It was autoimmune disease history or systemic immunosuppression that excluded patients. Study results and limitations: The study observed clonal expansion of CD4+ and CD8+ blood T cells by week 6 at 0.1 to 3.0 mg/kg. Researchers did not determine the expanded peripheral T cells' antigen specificity.

The source was CD4+ or CD8+ T cells sorted from blood, collected in a trial of the OX40 agonist ivuxolimab. The rearrangement joins TRBV15 to TRBJ1-6; D is unclear. This clonotype was sampled from an adult with an advanced solid tumor such as melanoma, head and neck, liver or kidney cancer. The CDR3 DNA reads TGTGCCACCAGCAGAGATGGGAGGGATTATAATTCACCCCTCCACTTT. It translates to CATSRDGRDYNSPLHF.